One sample yielded the 30 T cell receptor beta chains listed below, sequenced in a study of Graves' ophthalmopathy and Graves' hyperthyroidism. The study amplified TCR beta CDR3 regions using RNA transcripts. Second-round multiplex PCR followed a first-round RT-PCR using HTBI primers. A single record per CDR3 protein comes from TCRdb applying MiXCR to the multiplex PCR reads. Here the sample spans 500,000 to 700,000 distinct CDR3 sequences, 22% being singletons. The source material was peripheral blood. These TCRs come from a woman aged 18-30 years with stable Graves' hyperthyroidism. Some clones in this sample may be carry-over from other donors' samples.

This clonotype occurred once. The chain uses TRBV28 and TRBJ2-7; TRBD1 is a possible D gene (6 bases). CDR3 size: 11 residues. Germline CDR1 reads MDHEN; CDR2 reads SYDVKM. Trimming pared 11 bases from V and 3 bases from J, leaving 11 bases between. The CDR3 is CAGGQIYEQYF. CDR3 coding DNA: TGTGCCGGAGGACAGATCTACGAGCAGTACTTC.

This clonotype was seen ten or more times. The chain is built from TRBV6-8 and TRBJ2-7; D not certain. The length of the CDR3 is 16 residues. From germline, CDR1 is MNHGY and CDR2 SAAAGT. V shed 2 bases and J shed 0 bases, with 14 bases lying between them. CDR3 bases: TGTGCCAGCAGTTACATAACCCAAAACGACTCCTACGAGCAGTACTTC. Translating it yields CASSYITQNDSYEQYF.

This clonotype came up once. Mismatch with germline at one junction end may stem from a read error. The chain couples TRBV20-1 to TRBJ2-5, with TRBD2 matching 8 bases. Germline V gene lookup returns CDR1 DFQATT and CDR2 SNEGSKA (reference sequence). The CDR3 runs 15 residues. CDR3 region: CSAIDLGGATETLYF. Written as DNA, the CDR3 is TGCAGTGCGATCGATCTCGGGGGGGCTACGGAGACCCTGTACTTC.

V gene TRBV7-2 combines with J gene TRBJ2-5, with TRBD2 identical over 10 bases. Per the germline V gene, CDR1 is SGHTA and CDR2 is FQGNSA. The CDR3 is 16 residues long. The J segment lost 5 bases and the V segment lost 3 bases, leaving 9 bases of the junction unmatched. This chain's CDR3 is CASSFGQRGGWETQYF. The CDR3 DNA sequence: TGTGCCAGCAGCTTTGGCCAGCGGGGGGGCTGGGAGACCCAGTACTTC.

This clonotype was seen ten or more times. CDR3 sequence: CASSVTHMNTEAFF. CDR3 nucleotides: TGTGCCAGCAGCGTCACACACATGAACACTGAAGCTTTCTTT. This sequence joins TRBV28 and TRBJ1-1, with D uncertain. V lost 6 bases, J lost 0 bases, and 11 bases lay in between. Germline V CDR1 and CDR2: MDHEN, SYDVKM. There are 14 residues in the CDR3.

This clonotype was seen many times. The J gene is TRBJ2-7, the V gene TRBV2, with 10 bases matching TRBD2. Germline V gene sequence: CDR1 SNHLY, CDR2 FYNNEI. The CDR3 loop spans 17 amino acids. The J segment lost 5 bases and the V segment lost 7 bases, leaving 17 bases of the junction unmatched. In nucleotides, the CDR3 is TGTGCCAGCACTATGACCCTAGCGGGAGAAGCCCGGCACGAGCAGTACTTC. Amino acids: CASTMTLAGEARHEQYF.

V and J are TRBV12-3 or TRBV12-4 and TRBJ1-1; D might be TRBD1 (5 bases). Trimming took off 5 bases at V and 11 bases at J, with 15 bases between the two ends. The CDR3 loop spans 12 amino acids. The CDR3 nucleotides are TGTGCCAGCAGTCCCGACAGACTCACGGCTTTCTTT. Protein product: CASSPDRLTAFF.

This clonotype has at least ten counts. The chain couples TRBV10-1 to TRBJ1-2; maybe TRBD1 (6 bases). Trimming left V 3 bases short and J 6 bases short, with 14 bases between. The CDR3 extends over 14 amino acids. The germline CDR1 and CDR2 sequences are WNHNN and SYGVQD (reference sequence). The CDR3, as DNA: TGCGCCAGCAGTGACGGTCAGGGGCCAGATGGCTACACCTTC. Amino acid sequence: CASSDGQGPDGYTF.

V gene TRBV28 combines with J gene TRBJ1-5, with D maybe TRBD1 (6 bases). Trimming stripped 6 bases from V and 5 bases from J, with 14 bases between. CDR1 and CDR2 from the germline V gene are MDHEN and SYDVKM. The CDR3 extends over 14 amino acids. In DNA, the CDR3 is TGTGCCAGCAGGGACAGCGTCGGGTATCAGCCCCAGCATTTT. As protein: CASRDSVGYQPQHF.

At least ten counts were recorded for this clonotype. The chain links TRBV19 to TRBJ1-5, with D uncertain. V lost 1 base and J 5 bases, leaving 12 bases between the germline ends. CDR3 length equals 15 residues. Germline CDR1 LNHDA, CDR2 SQIVND (reference sequence). CDR3 protein: CASSIVGEVDQPQHF. CDR3 sequence (DNA): TGTGCCAGTAGTATAGTCGGGGAAGTAGATCAGCCCCAGCATTTT.

In this sample, this clonotype turned up a few times. The V and J genes are TRBV12-3 or TRBV12-4 and TRBJ1-1; D ambiguous. The CDR3 runs to 12 residues. Deletions cut 6 bases from V and 11 bases from J, with 16 bases between. The CDR3 nucleotides read TGTGCCAGCAGCCCTACGGTTGGCCACGCTTTCTTT. Its translation: CASSPTVGHAFF.

This clonotype was counted a few times. One end of the junction fails to match germline, which may point to a read error. The V and J genes are TRBV7-7 and TRBJ2-5, with 7 bases identical to TRBD2. This CDR3 contains 14 residues. Germline V lookup: CDR1 SSHAT, CDR2 FNYEAQ (reference sequence). This chain's CDR3 is CASSLRLAEETQYF. Written as DNA, the CDR3 is TGTGCTAGCAGCTTACGGCTAGCGGAAGAGACCCAGTACTTC.

This clonotype has only one observation. The chain carries TRBV30 and TRBJ2-6; 7 bases map to TRBD1. From germline, CDR1 is GTSNPN and CDR2 SVGIG (reference sequence). The CDR3 is 15 residues long. With V trimmed by 1 base and J by 2 bases, 2 bases remained unmatched. The CDR3 region has the DNA TGTGCCTGGAGTGCCCAGGGGGCTGGGGCCAACGTCCTGACTTTC. This codes for CAWSAQGAGANVLTF. Full variable domain (outside the CDR3, taken from reference TRBV30 and TRBJ2-6): SQTIHQWPATLVQPVGSPLSLECTVEGTSNPNLYWYRQAAGRGLQLLFYSVGIGQISSEVPQNLSASRPQDRQFILSSKKLLLSDSGFYLCAWSAQGAGANVLTFGAGSRLTVL.

This clonotype was counted ten times or more. This sequence joins TRBV29-1 and TRBJ1-1; D ambiguous. Germline V gene sequence: CDR1 SQVTM, CDR2 ANQGSEA. V was shortened by 3 bases and J by 0 bases, with 8 bases between the two germline ends. CDR3 size: 13 residues. CDR3 loop: CSVEGTMNTEAFF. DNA of the CDR3: TGCAGCGTTGAGGGCACCATGAACACTGAAGCTTTCTTT.

This chain links TRBV10-3 with TRBJ1-5, with 10 bases aligning to TRBD1. Germline trimming cut 2 bases from V and 4 bases from J; bases unmatched to any gene: 2. The CDR3 is made up of 15 amino acids. Germline CDR1 is ENHRY and CDR2 is SYGVKD. This CDR3 is CAISEGGQGNQPQHF. The CDR3 DNA follows: TGTGCCATCAGTGAGGGGGGACAGGGGAATCAGCCCCAGCATTTT.

The J gene is TRBJ2-1, the V gene TRBV9, with 11 bases fitting TRBD2. Germline trimming cut 3 bases from V and 8 bases from J; bases unmatched to any gene: 7. The CDR3 extends over 15 amino acids. Per the germline V gene, CDR1 is SGDLS and CDR2 is YYNGEE. The CDR3 loop reads CASSATSGSGHEQFF. The DNA for the CDR3 is TGTGCCAGCAGCGCTACTAGCGGGAGTGGCCATGAGCAGTTCTTC.

The table lists this clonotype with many counts. CDR3 in amino acids: CASSLIEGAGSYNSPLHF. In DNA, the CDR3 is TGTGCCAGCAGTTTAATTGAGGGGGCAGGTTCCTATAATTCACCCCTCCACTTT. The rearrangement uses TRBV12-3 or TRBV12-4 and TRBJ1-6; 7 positions agree with TRBD1. Germline trimming cut 2 bases from V and 1 base from J; bases unmatched to any gene: 8. The CDR3 length is 18 residues.

Many counts were recorded for this clonotype. The chain recombines TRBV28 with TRBJ1-2, with D perhaps matching TRBD1 (6 bases). CDR3 length: 17 amino acids. Per germline, CDR1 MDHEN and CDR2 SYDVKM. V shed 5 bases and J shed 5 bases, with 24 bases lying between them. The DNA for the CDR3 is TGTGCCAGCAGTCCCCCTGGGGGGGCCTGGATAGAGTATGGCTACACCTTC. Its protein product is CASSPPGGAWIEYGYTF.

This clonotype was seen repeatedly, ten times or more. This sequence joins TRBV9 and TRBJ2-5; tentative D call: TRBD1 (5 bases). Trimming removed 3 bases from V and 1 base from J, with 13 bases in between. In germline, CDR1 is SGDLS, CDR2 YYNGEE. This CDR3 is built from 15 residues. CDR3 DNA sequence: TGTGCCAGCAGCGACGCAGGGTTGGGCCAAGAGACCCAGTACTTC. Its translation: CASSDAGLGQETQYF.

This clonotype was seen at least ten times. The chain joins TRBV6-2 or TRBV6-3 to TRBJ2-2, with D perhaps matching TRBD1 (5 bases). Germline CDR1 reads MNHEY; CDR2 reads SVGEGT. The V gene lost 0 bases and the J gene lost 6 bases, with 17 bases spanning the gap. This CDR3 is built from 17 residues. CDR3: CASSYSKGVSVAGELFF. CDR3 in DNA: TGTGCCAGCAGTTACTCGAAAGGGGTTTCGGTGGCCGGGGAGCTGTTTTTT.

In its sample, this clonotype was seen a few times. It is likely a read error, because the conserved phenylalanine at the end of the CDR3 is missing. The chain has TRBV5-1 and TRBJ2-2; 8 bases are shared with TRBD2. This CDR3 comprises 15 residues. V shed 2 bases and J 6 bases; nucleotides not matched to a gene: 6. Germline V gene lookup returns CDR1 SGHRS and CDR2 YFSETQ. CDR3 residues: CASSLDPGLAGELFL. The CDR3 DNA reads as TGCGCCAGCAGCTTAGATCCGGGACTAGCCGGGGAGCTGTTTTTG.

This clonotype has a count of ten or more. Germline is not matched at one junction end, which may reflect a read error. The chain uses TRBV5-1 and TRBJ2-2; 11 bases fit TRBD2. This CDR3 has 19 residues. The V gene's germline CDR1 is SGHRS and CDR2 YFSETQ. DNA of the CDR3: TGCGCCGGCAGCCATGTATATAGCGGGAGGGCCGTGGGCACCGGGGAGCTGTTTTTT. This codes for CAGSHVYSGRAVGTGELFF.

The chain joins TRBV25-1 to TRBJ1-2, with D uncertain. The V end lost 2 bases, the J end lost 5 bases, and 12 bases lay between the germline ends. The germline V gene has CDR1 MGHDK and CDR2 SYGVNS. The CDR3 loop spans 14 amino acids. The CDR3 loop reads CASSETGLLYGYTF. CDR3 coding DNA: TGTGCCAGCAGTGAAACCGGACTCCTTTATGGCTACACCTTC.

This clonotype was detected ten times or more. The CDR3 reads CASNESPTGWNSPLHF. The CDR3 DNA reads as TGTGCCAGCAACGAAAGTCCGACAGGGTGGAATTCACCCCTCCACTTT. The rearrangement links TRBV2 to TRBJ1-6; 7 bases agree with TRBD1. Germline trimming cut 7 bases from V and 7 bases from J; bases unmatched to any gene: 13. The CDR3 totals 16 residues. Germline values: CDR1 SNHLY, CDR2 FYNNEI.

A single count supports this clonotype. The junction does not match germline at one end; this may be a read error. The rearrangement links TRBV5-1 to TRBJ1-3, with D unresolved. This CDR3 has 14 residues. Germline V gene data show CDR1 as SGHRS and CDR2 as YFSETQ. CDR3 sequence: CASSPQDSGNTICF. The DNA of the CDR3 is TGCGCCAGCAGCCCCCAGGACTCTGGAAACACCATATGTTTT.

This clonotype was found many times. The chain joins TRBV6-2 or TRBV6-3 to TRBJ2-5, with 7 bases identical to TRBD1. The CDR3 has 14 amino acids. Germline V gene lookup returns CDR1 MNHEY and CDR2 SVGEGT. V was clipped by 2 bases and J by 5 bases; unmatched bases: 5. DNA for the CDR3: TGTGCCAGCAGTTACCCGGACAGGAGGGAGACCCAGTACTTC. It specifies CASSYPDRRETQYF.

This clonotype was detected only a few times. The chain joins TRBV4-1 to TRBJ1-2; D is undetermined. Trimming removed 2 bases from V and 5 bases from J, with 18 bases in between. Germline loops: CDR1 MGHRA, CDR2 YSYEKL. This CDR3 has 16 residues. For the CDR3, the DNA is TGCGCCAGCAGCCAATCCCCGGCGCCAGGACGATATGGCTACACCTTC. Amino acid sequence: CASSQSPAPGRYGYTF.

This clonotype was recorded at least ten times. The chain links TRBV5-1 to TRBJ2-5; 11 bases line up with TRBD1. CDR1 and CDR2 from the germline V gene are SGHRS and YFSETQ. This CDR3 is 16 amino acids long. V lost 3 bases to trimming and J lost 0 bases; unmatched junction nucleotides: 4. The DNA of the CDR3 is TGCGCCAGCAGCTCCGGGACAGGGGGATACCAAGAGACCCAGTACTTC. It codes for CASSSGTGGYQETQYF.

The table lists this clonotype with a few counts. The genes are TRBV5-3 and TRBJ2-2; tentative D call: TRBD1 (5 bases). TRBV5-3 has ORF status, its function being uncertain. The germline V and J ends were trimmed by 8 bases and 7 bases, with 18 bases remaining between them. The CDR3 is 14 residues long. The CDR3 DNA reads TGTGCCAGTGAAGGGGCCAGTATAAACGGGGAGCTGTTTTTT. As protein: CASEGASINGELFF.

This clonotype came up many times. V is TRBV10-3 and J is TRBJ2-5, with D unresolved. Germline V gene data show CDR1 as ENHRY and CDR2 as SYGVKD. The CDR3 length is 12 residues. The V end lost 4 bases, the J end lost 5 bases, and 8 bases lay between the germline ends. The DNA of the CDR3 is TGTGCCATCAGTGGCAGTCGGGAGACCCAGTACTTC. Encoded protein: CAISGSRETQYF.